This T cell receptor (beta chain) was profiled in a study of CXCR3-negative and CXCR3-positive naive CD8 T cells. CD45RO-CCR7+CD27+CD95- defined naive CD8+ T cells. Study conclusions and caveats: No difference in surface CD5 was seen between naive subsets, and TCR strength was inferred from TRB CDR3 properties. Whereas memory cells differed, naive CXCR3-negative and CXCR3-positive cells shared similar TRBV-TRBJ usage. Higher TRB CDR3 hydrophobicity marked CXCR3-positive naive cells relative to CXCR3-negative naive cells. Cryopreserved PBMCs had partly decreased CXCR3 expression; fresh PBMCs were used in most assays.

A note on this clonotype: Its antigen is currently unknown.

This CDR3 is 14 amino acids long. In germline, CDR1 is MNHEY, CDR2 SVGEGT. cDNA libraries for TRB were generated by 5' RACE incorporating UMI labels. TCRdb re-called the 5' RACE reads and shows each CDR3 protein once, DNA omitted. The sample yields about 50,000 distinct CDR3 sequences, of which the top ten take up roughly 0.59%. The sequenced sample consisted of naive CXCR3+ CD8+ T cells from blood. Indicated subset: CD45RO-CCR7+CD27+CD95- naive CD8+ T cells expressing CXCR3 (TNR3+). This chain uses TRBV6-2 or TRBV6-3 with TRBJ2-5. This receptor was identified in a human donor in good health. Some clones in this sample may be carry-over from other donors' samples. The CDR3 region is CASSYVGVSETQYF.